A selection of T cell receptor beta chains follows, all from one sample in a study of T cell responses to AZD1222 COVID-19 vaccine. Measured with immunoSEQ multiplex PCR; TCRdb has only the in-frame clones, and not every one. The table includes 90,000 to 150,000 clones, 88% detected once. Sequences were derived from peripheral blood, sampled on day 0 of AZD1222 vaccination. Source of these receptors: an adult in good health. The CDR3 runs from the conserved cysteine through the conserved F or W. Fields, in order: V gene, clone size, J gene, D gene, CDR3 protein, CDR3 DNA. A D gene is named only where the DNA matches it firmly. Part of the rows lack a size; the others show once, few, many or a class for expanded clones.

v_gene: TRBV19; abundance: -; j_gene: TRBJ1-2; d_gene: -; CDR3aa: CASSSPDRKVGYTF; CDR3nt: TGTGCCAGTAGTTCCCCCGACAGGAAGGTTGGCTACACCTTC
v_gene: TRBV19; abundance: -; j_gene: TRBJ1-2; d_gene: TRBD1; CDR3aa: CASSKTGGDYGYTF; CDR3nt: TGTGCCAGTAGTAAGACAGGGGGCGACTATGGCTACACCTTC
v_gene: TRBV7-9; abundance: -; j_gene: TRBJ2-1; d_gene: TRBD2; CDR3aa: CASSWGLAGNNEQFF; CDR3nt: TGTGCCAGCAGCTGGGGACTAGCCGGAAACAATGAGCAGTTCTTC
v_gene: TRBV19; abundance: -; j_gene: TRBJ2-7; d_gene: TRBD1; CDR3aa: CASSSRQGSYEQYF; CDR3nt: TGTGCCAGTAGTAGCCGACAGGGCTCCTACGAGCAGTACTTC
v_gene: TRBV3-1/TRBV3-2; abundance: -; j_gene: TRBJ2-4; d_gene: TRBD1; CDR3aa: CASSNRGAKNIQYF; CDR3nt: TGTGCCAGCAGCAACAGGGGAGCCAAAAACATTCAGTACTTC
v_gene: TRBV9; abundance: -; j_gene: TRBJ2-2; d_gene: -; CDR3aa: CASSLGRFTGELFF; CDR3nt: TGTGCCAGCAGCTTGGGACGGTTCACCGGGGAGCTGTTTTTT
v_gene: TRBV7-9; abundance: -; j_gene: TRBJ2-7; d_gene: TRBD2; CDR3aa: CASSFLGRVSGEQYF; CDR3nt: TGTGCCAGCAGCTTCCTTGGGAGGGTTAGCGGCGAGCAGTACTTC
v_gene: TRBV12-3/TRBV12-4; abundance: once; j_gene: TRBJ1-5; d_gene: -; CDR3aa: CASSLNSNQPQHF; CDR3nt: TGTGCCAGCAGTTTAAACAGCAATCAGCCCCAGCATTTT
v_gene: TRBV6-5; abundance: -; j_gene: TRBJ1-1; d_gene: -; CDR3aa: CASSYRQEATEAFF; CDR3nt: TGTGCCAGCAGTTATAGGCAAGAGGCCACTGAAGCTTTCTTT
v_gene: TRBV10-3; abundance: -; j_gene: TRBJ1-1; d_gene: -; CDR3aa: CAISRRADLNTEAFF; CDR3nt: TGTGCCATCAGTCGACGGGCGGATTTGAACACTGAAGCTTTCTTT
v_gene: TRBV18; abundance: -; j_gene: TRBJ1-5; d_gene: -; CDR3aa: CASSLGPEGLNQPQHF; CDR3nt: TGTGCCAGCTCACTCGGGCCGGAGGGCCTTAATCAGCCCCAGCATTTT
v_gene: TRBV19; abundance: -; j_gene: TRBJ1-3; d_gene: -; CDR3aa: CASTLGGGIGNTIYF; CDR3nt: TGTGCCAGTACCCTCGGCGGGGGTATTGGAAACACCATATATTTT
v_gene: TRBV7-3; abundance: -; j_gene: TRBJ1-2; d_gene: -; CDR3aa: CASSLNMGLDYGYTF; CDR3nt: TGTGCCAGCAGCTTAAATATGGGGCTAGACTATGGCTACACCTTC
v_gene: TRBV2; abundance: -; j_gene: TRBJ1-2; d_gene: TRBD1; CDR3aa: CAQGADGYTF; CDR3nt: TGTGCCCAGGGGGCTGATGGCTACACCTTC
v_gene: TRBV4-3; abundance: -; j_gene: TRBJ1-2; d_gene: -; CDR3aa: CASSQDRTDYGYTF; CDR3nt: TGCGCCAGCAGCCAAGACAGGACTGACTATGGCTACACCTTC
v_gene: TRBV6-4; abundance: -; j_gene: TRBJ2-3; d_gene: -; CDR3aa: CASSEDLRTDTQYF; CDR3nt: TGTGCCAGCAGTGAAGACCTGCGTACAGATACGCAGTATTTT
v_gene: TRBV5-1; abundance: once; j_gene: TRBJ2-3; d_gene: TRBD2; CDR3aa: CASSKGTSGGRDTQYF; CDR3nt: TGCGCCAGCAGCAAGGGGACTAGCGGGGGGAGAGATACGCAGTATTTT
v_gene: TRBV29-1; abundance: -; j_gene: TRBJ2-3; d_gene: -; CDR3aa: CSALWGADTQYF; CDR3nt: TGCAGCGCGCTTTGGGGGGCAGATACGCAGTATTTT
v_gene: TRBV14; abundance: -; j_gene: TRBJ1-2; d_gene: -; CDR3aa: CASSHNPRSADGYGYTF; CDR3nt: TGTGCCAGCAGCCACAATCCCCGAAGTGCTGATGGGTATGGCTACACCTTC
v_gene: TRBV11-2; abundance: few; j_gene: TRBJ2-1; d_gene: -; CDR3aa: CASSLTGSTSGEQFF; CDR3nt: TGTGCCAGCAGCTTAACCGGGTCAACATCGGGTGAGCAGTTCTTC
v_gene: TRBV5-6; abundance: -; j_gene: TRBJ1-1; d_gene: -; CDR3aa: CASSLGQATMNTEAFF; CDR3nt: TGTGCCAGCAGCTTGGGACAGGCAACCATGAACACTGAAGCTTTCTTT
v_gene: TRBV4-1; abundance: few; j_gene: TRBJ1-1; d_gene: TRBD1; CDR3aa: CASSLENRGAFF; CDR3nt: TGCGCCAGCAGCTTGGAGAACAGGGGGGCTTTCTTT
v_gene: TRBV7-9; abundance: -; j_gene: TRBJ1-4; d_gene: -; CDR3aa: CASSQMGEKLFF; CDR3nt: TGTGCCAGCAGCCAAATGGGGGAAAAACTGTTTTTT
v_gene: TRBV12-5; abundance: -; j_gene: TRBJ2-6; d_gene: TRBD1; CDR3aa: CASGLVRGPFRRAGANVLTF; CDR3nt: TGTGCTAGTGGTTTGGTCAGGGGGCCATTTCGGAGGGCTGGGGCCAACGTCCTGACTTTC
v_gene: TRBV5-1; abundance: -; j_gene: TRBJ1-5; d_gene: -; CDR3aa: CASSLDGRRQPQHF; CDR3nt: TGCGCCAGCAGCTTGGACGGGAGGAGGCAGCCCCAGCATTTT
v_gene: TRBV19; abundance: -; j_gene: TRBJ2-1; d_gene: -; CDR3aa: CASSKQDNEQFF; CDR3nt: TGTGCCAGTAGTAAACAAGACAATGAGCAGTTCTTC
v_gene: TRBV6-5; abundance: -; j_gene: TRBJ2-7; d_gene: TRBD2; CDR3aa: CASSSGASSYEQYF; CDR3nt: TGTGCCAGCAGTAGCGGGGCAAGCTCCTACGAGCAGTACTTC
v_gene: TRBV5-1; abundance: -; j_gene: TRBJ1-4; d_gene: TRBD1; CDR3aa: CASSLNGRGPATNEKLFF; CDR3nt: TGCGCCAGCAGCTTGAACGGCAGGGGGCCAGCAACTAATGAAAAACTGTTTTTT
v_gene: TRBV10-3; abundance: -; j_gene: TRBJ2-1; d_gene: TRBD1; CDR3aa: CAISGSPGQGYEQFF; CDR3nt: TGTGCCATCAGTGGCTCCCCGGGACAGGGCTATGAGCAGTTCTTC
v_gene: TRBV7-9; abundance: -; j_gene: TRBJ1-1; d_gene: TRBD1; CDR3aa: CASTPDRFTEAFF; CDR3nt: TGTGCCAGCACCCCGGACAGGTTCACTGAAGCTTTCTTT
v_gene: TRBV4-2; abundance: -; j_gene: TRBJ1-2; d_gene: -; CDR3aa: CASGSWGILGYTF; CDR3nt: TGTGCCAGCGGGTCCTGGGGAATATTAGGTTACACCTTC
v_gene: TRBV2; abundance: -; j_gene: TRBJ1-2; d_gene: TRBD1; CDR3aa: CASRYRGDYGYTF; CDR3nt: TGTGCCAGCAGGTACAGGGGGGACTATGGCTACACCTTC
v_gene: TRBV12-3/TRBV12-4; abundance: -; j_gene: TRBJ2-2; d_gene: TRBD1; CDR3aa: CASTGQTTGELFF; CDR3nt: TGTGCCAGCACGGGACAGACTACCGGGGAGCTGTTTTTT
v_gene: TRBV5-1; abundance: -; j_gene: TRBJ2-1; d_gene: TRBD2; CDR3aa: CASSLAPSGGGNEQFF; CDR3nt: TGCGCCAGCAGCTTGGCCCCTAGCGGGGGCGGAAATGAGCAGTTCTTC
v_gene: TRBV7-6; abundance: -; j_gene: TRBJ1-2; d_gene: TRBD1; CDR3aa: CASSSGTGDYGYTF; CDR3nt: TGTGCCAGCAGTTCCGGGACAGGGGACTATGGCTACACCTTC
v_gene: TRBV19; abundance: -; j_gene: TRBJ1-1; d_gene: -; CDR3aa: CASFLTGMNTEAFF; CDR3nt: TGTGCCAGCTTCCTAACAGGTATGAACACTGAAGCTTTCTTT
v_gene: TRBV11-1; abundance: -; j_gene: TRBJ1-2; d_gene: -; CDR3aa: CASSSTAPYGYTF; CDR3nt: TGTGCCAGCAGCTCCACGGCACCCTATGGCTACACCTTC
v_gene: TRBV7-2; abundance: -; j_gene: TRBJ1-6; d_gene: -; CDR3aa: CASRGDRPDNSPLHF; CDR3nt: TGTGCCAGCAGGGGGGACCGGCCGGATAATTCACCCCTCCACTTT
v_gene: TRBV7-3; abundance: -; j_gene: TRBJ1-6; d_gene: -; CDR3aa: CASSFKRGLWDSPLHF; CDR3nt: TGTGCCAGCAGCTTTAAAAGGGGTCTTTGGGATTCACCCCTCCACTTT
v_gene: TRBV19; abundance: few; j_gene: TRBJ2-2; d_gene: -; CDR3aa: CASRRKLTGELFF; CDR3nt: TGTGCCAGCCGACGGAAACTTACCGGGGAGCTGTTTTTT
v_gene: TRBV25-1; abundance: -; j_gene: TRBJ1-5; d_gene: -; CDR3aa: CASSPQGEQPQHF; CDR3nt: TGTGCCAGCAGTCCGCAAGGGGAGCAGCCCCAGCATTTT
v_gene: TRBV10-1; abundance: -; j_gene: TRBJ2-7; d_gene: -; CDR3aa: CASSEGDYEQYF; CDR3nt: TGCGCCAGCAGTGAAGGGGACTACGAGCAGTACTTC
v_gene: TRBV7-9; abundance: -; j_gene: TRBJ2-7; d_gene: -; CDR3aa: CASSARQDTYEQYF; CDR3nt: TGTGCCAGCAGCGCCCGACAGGATACCTACGAGCAGTACTTC
v_gene: TRBV5-1; abundance: -; j_gene: TRBJ2-1; d_gene: -; CDR3aa: CASSLDKGYEQFF; CDR3nt: TGCGCCAGCAGCTTGGACAAAGGATATGAGCAGTTCTTC
v_gene: TRBV19; abundance: -; j_gene: TRBJ2-3; d_gene: -; CDR3aa: CASSILVTSEVDTQYF; CDR3nt: TGTGCCAGTAGTATACTAGTGACCTCCGAGGTGGATACGCAGTATTTT
v_gene: TRBV12-3/TRBV12-4; abundance: -; j_gene: TRBJ2-1; d_gene: -; CDR3aa: CASSLGSRSEQFF; CDR3nt: TGTGCCAGCAGTTTAGGGTCACGGAGTGAGCAGTTCTTC
v_gene: TRBV4-3; abundance: once; j_gene: TRBJ2-7; d_gene: -; CDR3aa: CASSQLRGYEQYF; CDR3nt: TGCGCCAGCAGCCAACTAAGGGGTTACGAGCAGTACTTC
v_gene: TRBV7-8; abundance: -; j_gene: TRBJ2-5; d_gene: -; CDR3aa: CASNLMPGSETQYF; CDR3nt: TGTGCCAGCAACTTAATGCCAGGGTCGGAGACCCAGTACTTC
v_gene: TRBV2; abundance: many; j_gene: TRBJ1-6; d_gene: -; CDR3aa: CASRASSPPPLHF; CDR3nt: TGTGCCAGCAGGGCGTCTTCACCTCCACCCCTCCACTTT
v_gene: TRBV12-3/TRBV12-4; abundance: few; j_gene: TRBJ2-1; d_gene: -; CDR3aa: CASSFGLLEQFF; CDR3nt: TGTGCCAGCAGTTTTGGGCTTCTTGAGCAGTTCTTC
v_gene: TRBV5-1; abundance: -; j_gene: TRBJ2-6; d_gene: TRBD2; CDR3aa: CASSLEGLAGAGANVLTF; CDR3nt: TGCGCCAGCAGCTTGGAGGGACTAGCGGGGGCTGGGGCCAACGTCCTGACTTTC
v_gene: TRBV5-1; abundance: -; j_gene: TRBJ1-5; d_gene: -; CDR3aa: CASSAGWDGQPQHF; CDR3nt: TGCGCCAGCAGCGCAGGGTGGGACGGTCAGCCCCAGCATTTT